These 3 T cell receptor beta chains were all obtained from the same sample, sequenced in a study of cytotoxic CD8 clonotypes in ibrutinib-treated CLL. Profiled with immunoSEQ multiplex PCR; TCRdb holds only in-frame clones, not every one. The profile shows 50,000 to 75,000 clones, about 72% of them singletons. Sequenced here: PBMCs, sampled after 12 months of ibrutinib treatment. The receptors were sampled from a human donor with chronic lymphocytic leukemia.

V usage is TRBV11-3 and J usage is TRBJ2-5; D is ambiguous. The CDR3 runs to 13 residues. Germline V lookup: CDR1 SGHNT, CDR2 YENEEA. Trimming removed 6 bases at V and 0 bases at J, with 8 bases between. The CDR3 DNA reads TGTGCCAGCAGTATTCAAAACCAAGAGACCCAGTACTTC. It encodes CASSIQNQETQYF.

This clone was recorded only once. The rearrangement uses TRBV5-1 and TRBJ2-2; 7 bases are a match to TRBD1. Per the germline V gene, CDR1 is SGHRS and CDR2 is YFSETQ. J gave up 3 bases and V 3 bases, and 2 bases lay outside the gene matches. This CDR3 is built from 14 residues. CDR3 nucleotide sequence: TGCGCCAGCAGCTCCGGGACAGACACCGGGGAGCTGTTTTTT. Residues: CASSSGTDTGELFF.

This chain links TRBV7-3 with TRBJ2-1; 9 bases align to TRBD2. The ends lost 2 bases at V and 15 bases at J; junction bases unmatched: 8. CDR1 SGHTA and CDR2 FQGTGA come from the germline V gene. The CDR3 sequence is 13 residues long. CDR3 DNA: TGTGCCAGCAGCTTATATAGCGGGAGACCCCCGTTCTTC. Amino acids: CASSLYSGRPPFF.